The 13 T cell receptor beta chains presented below share a single source sample, sequenced in a study of cytomegalovirus exposure and HLA in healthy donors. The primer mix had 60 Vbeta and 13 Jbeta primers. Profiled with immunoSEQ multiplex PCR; TCRdb holds only in-frame clones, not every one. The repertoire has fewer than 250,000 clones, about 80% of them found once; the top ten carry roughly 10%. Sample: PBMCs. These receptors were collected from a woman between 50 and 59 years old in good health and CMV-seropositive.

The V and J genes are TRBV10-2 and TRBJ2-3; TRBD2 matches at 8 bases. V shed 7 bases and J 4 bases; nucleotides not matched to a gene: 10. The CDR3 totals 15 residues. From germline, CDR1 is WSHSY and CDR2 SAAADI. CDR3 nucleotides: TGCGCCAGCAACGGGCGGGGGGTTCCGGCAGATACGCAGTATTTT. This translates into CASNGRGVPADTQYF.

V is TRBV4-3 and J is TRBJ1-2; 9 bases match TRBD1. CDR3 size: 17 residues. The V gene's germline CDR1 is LGHNA and CDR2 YSLEER. V lost 1 base, J lost 2 bases, and 8 bases stayed unmatched. In nucleotides, the CDR3 is TGCGCCAGCAGCCAAGTATCCCTTGACAGGGGGAACTATGGCTACACCTTC. Translated, it gives CASSQVSLDRGNYGYTF.

This chain links TRBV11-2 with TRBJ2-5, with 9 nucleotides matching TRBD1. This CDR3 is built from 18 residues. Germline V CDR1 and CDR2: SGHAT, FQNNGV. Trimming at V came to 1 base and at J to 2 bases, leaving 11 bases not matched to a gene. The CDR3: CASSLGIRTGAWQETQYF. Here the CDR3 DNA reads TGTGCCAGCAGCTTAGGAATAAGGACAGGGGCTTGGCAAGAGACCCAGTACTTC.

This clone was seen a handful of times. The chain combines TRBV4-2 with TRBJ1-2; tentatively, D is TRBD1 (6 bases). CDR3 length: 15 amino acids. Trimming took off 0 bases at V and 4 bases at J, with 12 bases between the two ends. Germline assignment: CDR1 LGHNA and CDR2 YNFKEQ. CDR3 region: CASSQERRQVYGYTF. The CDR3 coding sequence is TGTGCCAGCAGCCAAGAACGGAGACAGGTCTATGGCTACACCTTC.

This chain's CDR3 is CASSRGTDRETQYF. The CDR3 DNA is TGCGCCAGCAGCCGCGGGACCGACCGGGAGACCCAGTACTTC. The V gene is TRBV4-1, the J gene TRBJ2-5; perhaps TRBD2 as D (6 bases). The CDR3 is 14 amino acids. The germline V and J ends were trimmed by 4 bases and 5 bases, with 14 bases remaining between them. CDR1 is MGHRA, CDR2 YSYEKL, per germline.

CDR3 DNA sequence: TGTGCCTGGAGGGCAGGGGGCGCCCACTATGGCTACACCTTC. The encoded protein is CAWRAGGAHYGYTF. The chain carries TRBV30 and TRBJ1-2; 8 bases are shared with TRBD1. In germline, CDR1 is GTSNPN, CDR2 SVGIG (reference sequence). The CDR3 loop spans 14 amino acids. V lost 3 bases and J lost 3; bases outside the gene matches: 6. The full variable domain, with the rest looked up from reference TRBV30 and TRBJ1-2, is SQTIHQWPATLVQPVGSPLSLECTVEGTSNPNLYWYRQAAGRGLQLLFYSVGIGQISSEVPQNLSASRPQDRQFILSSKKLLLSDSGFYLCAWRAGGAHYGYTFGSGTRLTVV.

This chain's CDR3 is CASSYGTGGLNEQFF. For the CDR3, the DNA is TGTGCCAGCAGCTACGGGACAGGGGGTCTAAATGAGCAGTTCTTC. The V call is TRBV7-7, the J call TRBJ2-1; TRBD1 matches at 11 bases. The germline V gene encodes CDR1 SSHAT and CDR2 FNYEAQ (reference sequence). This CDR3 has 15 amino acids. The trim removed 4 bases at V and 7 bases at J, leaving 6 bases unmatched.

This clone appeared a few times. The rearrangement uses TRBV28 and TRBJ1-5; TRBD1 aligns across 12 bases. This CDR3 is built from 16 residues. V shed 7 bases and J 5 bases; nucleotides not matched to a gene: 9. The V gene's germline CDR1 is MDHEN and CDR2 SYDVKM. In nucleotides, the CDR3 is TGTGCCAGCAACGATCGCGGGACAGGGGGCGATCAGCCCCAGCATTTT. Protein product: CASNDRGTGGDQPQHF. Combining the CDR3 with reference TRBV28 and TRBJ1-5 gives the whole variable domain DVKVTQSSRYLVKRTGEKVFLECVQDMDHENMFWYRQDPGLGLRLIYFSYDVKMKEKGDIPEGYSVSREKKERFSLILESASTNQTSMYLCASNDRGTGGDQPQHFGDGTRLSIL.

V gene TRBV5-1 combines with J gene TRBJ2-3, with 8 bases matching TRBD1. Germline CDR1 and CDR2: SGHRS and YFSETQ. V gave up 6 bases and J gave up 1 base; unmatched junction bases: 7. The CDR3 runs 15 residues. CDR3 DNA sequence: TGCGCCAGCACCTCCGACAGGGGAGGCACAGATACGCAGTATTTT. It specifies CASTSDRGGTDTQYF.

CDR3 nucleotide sequence: TGCGCCAGCCTAGCGGGGGATCAAGAGACCCAGTACTTC. Translation: CASLAGDQETQYF. The chain couples TRBV5-1 to TRBJ2-5; TRBD2 aligns across 10 bases. After removal of 7 bases from V and 2 bases from J, the junction contained 2 bases not matched to a gene. CDR3 length equals 13 residues. In germline, CDR1 is SGHRS, CDR2 YFSETQ.

This chain links TRBV2 with TRBJ1-4; 9 bases line up with TRBD1. Germline assignment: CDR1 SNHLY and CDR2 FYNNEI. The CDR3 sequence is 14 residues long. Trimming took 6 bases from V and 5 from J; bases not matched to a gene: 4. The CDR3 DNA reads TGTGCCAGCAGCAACAGGGGGCCGAATGAAAAACTGTTTTTT. Protein sequence: CASSNRGPNEKLFF.

This chain joins TRBV5-1 and TRBJ1-2; D not resolved. Trimming stripped 4 bases from V and 11 bases from J, with 18 bases between. The CDR3 is made up of 13 amino acids. Germline assignment: CDR1 SGHRS and CDR2 YFSETQ. The CDR3 spells CASSVLLIVGYTF. The CDR3 DNA is TGCGCCAGCAGCGTGTTACTAATCGTTGGGTACACCTTC. Full variable domain (missing parts from reference TRBV5-1 and TRBJ1-2): KAGVTQTPRYLIKTRGQQVTLSCSPISGHRSVSWYQQTPGQGLQFLFEYFSETQRNKGNFPGRFSGRQFSNSRSEMNVSTLELGDSALYLCASSVLLIVGYTFGSGTRLTVV.

The chain couples TRBV7-8 to TRBJ2-4, with TRBD1 matching over 9 bases. V was clipped by 4 bases and J by 8 bases; unmatched bases: 3. The CDR3 has 13 amino acids. In germline, CDR1 is SGHVS, CDR2 FQNEAQ. CDR3 region: CASSWTGVDIQYF. The CDR3 nucleotides are TGTGCCAGCAGCTGGACAGGGGTGGACATTCAGTACTTC.